This entry is about one T cell receptor beta chain. Noted treatment: around 19 received Ad26.COV2.S at low or high dose, single or two shots; roughly five received placebo; per-sample allocation not given. Samples came from day 63 after the first vaccine or placebo injection. Boston provided a donor who was an adult aged 18-55 years. These data are taken from a study of Ad26.COV2.S vaccination and SARS-CoV-2 variants. Study at large: Participants got Ad26.COV2.S intramuscularly, once or twice 56 days apart.

TCRdb keeps only in-frame clones here, not all; method: immunoSEQ multiplex PCR. This table has nearly 400,000 clones, around 91% appearing once. The CDR3 has 14 amino acids. Per germline, CDR1 DFQATT and CDR2 SNEGSKA (reference sequence). Trimming removed 3 bases from V and 3 bases from J, with 12 bases in between. The TCR originated in a person aged 18 to 59 who received the Ad26.COV2.S COVID-19 vaccine or a placebo. This chain connects TRBV20-1 to TRBJ2-4; D perhaps matches TRBD2 (5 bases). The material sequenced was peripheral blood, taken in a trial of Ad26.COV2.S vaccine versus placebo. CDR3 sequence: CSASMAGGKNIQYF. The CDR3 DNA reads TGCAGTGCTAGTATGGCGGGCGGCAAAAACATTCAGTACTTC.